A selection of T cell receptor beta chains follows, all from one sample in a study of glioma-infiltrating T cells after dendritic cell vaccination. Measured with immunoSEQ multiplex PCR; TCRdb has only the in-frame clones, and not every one. In the table there are some 38,000 clones, approximately 80% of which are singletons. The sequencing used blood, collected before dendritic cell vaccination. The receptors derive from a human donor with glioblastoma. The CDR3 runs from the conserved cysteine through the conserved F or W. The D gene is left open where the match is weak. Rows give clone size only sometimes, using once, few, many, or a class for an expanded clone.

j_call: TRBJ2-7
v_call: TRBV4-3
d_call: TRBD2
clone_size: few
cdr3_nt: TGCGCCAGCAGCCAAGTCGGTAGCGGGGGGGGTTCCTACGAGCAGTACTTC
cdr3_aa: CASSQVGSGGGSYEQYF

j_call: TRBJ2-1
v_call: TRBV2
d_call: -
clone_size: -
cdr3_nt: TGTGCCAGCAGTGAACCCAGGGCAGAACCCTACAATGAGCAGTTCTTC
cdr3_aa: CASSEPRAEPYNEQFF

j_call: TRBJ1-4
v_call: TRBV4-3
d_call: -
clone_size: -
cdr3_nt: TGCGCCAGCAGCTCCTTTACAACTAATGAAAAACTGTTTTTT
cdr3_aa: CASSSFTTNEKLFF

j_call: TRBJ1-5
v_call: TRBV28
d_call: -
clone_size: -
cdr3_nt: TGTGCCAGCAGTTTGGAGGGTCAGCCCCAGCATTTT
cdr3_aa: CASSLEGQPQHF

j_call: TRBJ2-1
v_call: TRBV15
d_call: TRBD2
clone_size: -
cdr3_nt: TGTGCCACCAGCAGAAGGGTGGTTAGCGGGGGAACCTACAATGAGCAGTTCTTC
cdr3_aa: CATSRRVVSGGTYNEQFF

j_call: TRBJ2-1
v_call: TRBV11-2
d_call: -
clone_size: -
cdr3_nt: TGTGCCAGCAGCTCTAGCGCATTACGGTATGAGCAGTTCTTC
cdr3_aa: CASSSSALRYEQFF

j_call: TRBJ2-3
v_call: TRBV19
d_call: TRBD2
clone_size: -
cdr3_nt: TGTGCCAGTAGTCTCCGGACTAGCGGGGGGGGAAGCACAGATACGCAGTATTTT
cdr3_aa: CASSLRTSGGGSTDTQYF

j_call: TRBJ2-5
v_call: TRBV9
d_call: -
clone_size: few
cdr3_nt: TGTGCCAGCAGCGCGTCCCCTCAAGAGACCCAGTACTTC
cdr3_aa: CASSASPQETQYF

j_call: TRBJ1-2
v_call: TRBV7-2
d_call: TRBD1
clone_size: few
cdr3_nt: TGTGCCAGCAGCCCACGTCCCGGGACAGGGCGCGGCTACACCTTC
cdr3_aa: CASSPRPGTGRGYTF

j_call: TRBJ1-2
v_call: TRBV28
d_call: TRBD1
clone_size: -
cdr3_nt: TGTGCCAGCAGTTTAGGTCGGGCAGGGGGTGATGGCTACACCTTC
cdr3_aa: CASSLGRAGGDGYTF

j_call: TRBJ1-6
v_call: TRBV6-5
d_call: -
clone_size: -
cdr3_nt: TGTGCCAGCAGTTACTTAAACAGAAATTCACCCCTCCACTTT
cdr3_aa: CASSYLNRNSPLHF

j_call: TRBJ2-7
v_call: TRBV18
d_call: TRBD1
clone_size: -
cdr3_nt: TGTGCCAGCTCACCCTCGGCGAGGGGGCTCTACGAGCAGTACTTC
cdr3_aa: CASSPSARGLYEQYF

j_call: TRBJ2-6
v_call: TRBV28
d_call: -
clone_size: -
cdr3_nt: TGTGCCAGCAGCCCGTGGAGGGCGGGAGGGGCCAACGTCCTGACTTTC
cdr3_aa: CASSPWRAGGANVLTF

j_call: TRBJ1-2
v_call: TRBV7-8
d_call: -
clone_size: -
cdr3_nt: TGTGCCAGCAGCTACGGGACATGGGGGAGCTATGGCTACACCTTC
cdr3_aa: CASSYGTWGSYGYTF

j_call: TRBJ2-1
v_call: TRBV5-1
d_call: TRBD2
clone_size: -
cdr3_nt: TGCGCCAGCAGTTCCGGCCCGGTAGCGGGGGGGCGGGGTGGTGAGCAGTTCTTC
cdr3_aa: CASSSGPVAGGRGGEQFF

j_call: TRBJ2-7
v_call: TRBV30
d_call: TRBD1
clone_size: -
cdr3_nt: TGTGCCGGCTCCGTGGACAGGGAATACCCTTTTACCTACGAGCAGTACTTC
cdr3_aa: CAGSVDREYPFTYEQYF

j_call: TRBJ2-1
v_call: TRBV6-1
d_call: TRBD2
clone_size: -
cdr3_nt: TGTGCCAGCAGTGCCTCTTGGACTAGCAAGTATGAGCAGTTCTTC
cdr3_aa: CASSASWTSKYEQFF

j_call: TRBJ1-5
v_call: TRBV27
d_call: TRBD1
clone_size: -
cdr3_nt: TGTGCCAGCAGTTTATTCGGGGTGACAGGGGATCAGCCCCAGCATTTT
cdr3_aa: CASSLFGVTGDQPQHF

j_call: TRBJ1-5
v_call: TRBV6-4
d_call: -
clone_size: -
cdr3_nt: TGTGCCAGCAGTGAATCCCTTAATCAGCCCCAGCATTTT
cdr3_aa: CASSESLNQPQHF

j_call: TRBJ2-3
v_call: TRBV5-1
d_call: -
clone_size: few
cdr3_nt: TGCGCCAGCAGCACCAGGAATAGCACAGATACGCAGTATTTT
cdr3_aa: CASSTRNSTDTQYF

j_call: TRBJ2-7
v_call: TRBV5-4
d_call: -
clone_size: -
cdr3_nt: TGTGCCAGCAGCCTTATGGACACCTCCTACGAGCAGTACTTC
cdr3_aa: CASSLMDTSYEQYF

j_call: TRBJ2-7
v_call: TRBV18
d_call: -
clone_size: -
cdr3_nt: TGTGCCAGCTCACCAGAGGGATCCTACGAGCAGTACTTC
cdr3_aa: CASSPEGSYEQYF

j_call: TRBJ1-2
v_call: TRBV5-6
d_call: TRBD1
clone_size: -
cdr3_nt: TGTGCCAGCAGCACGAAGGACAGGGGGGGTTATGGCTACACCTTC
cdr3_aa: CASSTKDRGGYGYTF

j_call: TRBJ2-1
v_call: TRBV4-2
d_call: -
clone_size: -
cdr3_nt: TGTGCCAGCAGCCAGCAACGGGACAATGAGCAGTTCTTC
cdr3_aa: CASSQQRDNEQFF

j_call: TRBJ2-1
v_call: TRBV7-3
d_call: TRBD2
clone_size: -
cdr3_nt: TGTGCCAGCAGCTTAAGAAGCGGGCAGCGGGGGGGTTACAATGAGCAGTTCTTC
cdr3_aa: CASSLRSGQRGGYNEQFF

j_call: TRBJ2-5
v_call: TRBV7-9
d_call: TRBD2
clone_size: -
cdr3_nt: TGTGCCAGCAGCTTAGCTGAGCGGGGGGAACTCCAAGAGACCCAGTACTTC
cdr3_aa: CASSLAERGELQETQYF

j_call: TRBJ2-2
v_call: TRBV5-6
d_call: -
clone_size: -
cdr3_nt: TGTGCCAGCAGTAGCGGACCGGGAAACACCGGGGAGCTGTTTTTT
cdr3_aa: CASSSGPGNTGELFF

j_call: TRBJ2-7
v_call: TRBV13
d_call: -
clone_size: -
cdr3_nt: TGTGCCAGCAGCCCGTCATCGGCAGGCGAGCAGTACTTC
cdr3_aa: CASSPSSAGEQYF

j_call: TRBJ2-2
v_call: TRBV9
d_call: TRBD2
clone_size: -
cdr3_nt: TGTGCCAGCAGCGTAGCTAGCGGCAGGGAAGCCGGGGAGCTGTTTTTT
cdr3_aa: CASSVASGREAGELFF

j_call: TRBJ2-2
v_call: TRBV2
d_call: -
clone_size: -
cdr3_nt: TGTGCCAGCAGTTTAGCGAAAACCGGGGAGCTGTTTTTT
cdr3_aa: CASSLAKTGELFF

j_call: TRBJ1-6
v_call: TRBV30
d_call: -
clone_size: -
cdr3_nt: TGTGCCTGGAGTGTCGAGTCAGCGGGACAATCACCCCTCCACTTT
cdr3_aa: CAWSVESAGQSPLHF

j_call: TRBJ2-6
v_call: TRBV2
d_call: -
clone_size: -
cdr3_nt: TGTGCCAGCACTAACGAGGGGGCTGGGGCCAACGTCCTGACTTTC
cdr3_aa: CASTNEGAGANVLTF

j_call: TRBJ2-5
v_call: TRBV5-5
d_call: -
clone_size: few
cdr3_nt: TGTGCCAGCAGCTTGGAGCAATTTGTAGAGCAAGAGACCCAGTACTTC
cdr3_aa: CASSLEQFVEQETQYF

j_call: TRBJ1-2
v_call: TRBV5-4
d_call: TRBD1
clone_size: -
cdr3_nt: TGTGCCAGCAGCTTAGAACAGGGGGCCGACGGCTACACCTTC
cdr3_aa: CASSLEQGADGYTF

j_call: TRBJ2-1
v_call: TRBV27
d_call: -
clone_size: few
cdr3_nt: TGTGCCAGCAGCCCGTATGGCGCCCGAGCTAGCGAGCAGTTCTTC
cdr3_aa: CASSPYGARASEQFF

j_call: TRBJ2-7
v_call: TRBV5-6
d_call: -
clone_size: -
cdr3_nt: TGTGCCAGCAGCTTTTTATCCTACGAGCAGTACTTC
cdr3_aa: CASSFLSYEQYF

j_call: TRBJ2-1
v_call: TRBV11-2
d_call: -
clone_size: few
cdr3_nt: TGTGCCAGCAGCTTAGATAGCCGCAATGAGCAGTTCTTC
cdr3_aa: CASSLDSRNEQFF

j_call: TRBJ1-3
v_call: TRBV6-1
d_call: -
clone_size: few
cdr3_nt: TGTGCCAGCAGTGGGGATGCGGGCACCATATATTTT
cdr3_aa: CASSGDAGTIYF

j_call: TRBJ2-3
v_call: TRBV7-3
d_call: TRBD2
clone_size: -
cdr3_nt: TGTGCCAGCAGCCCTCGACTAGCGGGGAGCACAGATACGCAGTATTTT
cdr3_aa: CASSPRLAGSTDTQYF